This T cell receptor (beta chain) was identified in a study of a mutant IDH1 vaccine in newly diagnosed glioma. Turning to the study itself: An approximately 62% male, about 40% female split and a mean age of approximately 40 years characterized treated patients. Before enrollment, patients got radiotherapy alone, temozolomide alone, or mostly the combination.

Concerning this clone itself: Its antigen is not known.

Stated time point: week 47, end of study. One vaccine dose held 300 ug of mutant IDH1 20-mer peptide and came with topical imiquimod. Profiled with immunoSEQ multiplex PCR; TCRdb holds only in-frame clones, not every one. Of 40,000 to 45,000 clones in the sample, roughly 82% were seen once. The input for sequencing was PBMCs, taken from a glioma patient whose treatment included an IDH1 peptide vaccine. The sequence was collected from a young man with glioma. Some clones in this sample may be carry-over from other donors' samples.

In DNA form, the CDR3 reads TGCAGCGCGCGACAGGGCGACGAGCAGTACTTC. Protein product: CSARQGDEQYF. The chain has TRBV29-1 and TRBJ2-7; 7 bases are a match to TRBD1. J was trimmed by 5 bases and V by 7 bases; bases with no gene match: 5. CDR1 and CDR2 from the germline V gene are SQVTM and ANQGSEA. This CDR3 is built from 11 residues.